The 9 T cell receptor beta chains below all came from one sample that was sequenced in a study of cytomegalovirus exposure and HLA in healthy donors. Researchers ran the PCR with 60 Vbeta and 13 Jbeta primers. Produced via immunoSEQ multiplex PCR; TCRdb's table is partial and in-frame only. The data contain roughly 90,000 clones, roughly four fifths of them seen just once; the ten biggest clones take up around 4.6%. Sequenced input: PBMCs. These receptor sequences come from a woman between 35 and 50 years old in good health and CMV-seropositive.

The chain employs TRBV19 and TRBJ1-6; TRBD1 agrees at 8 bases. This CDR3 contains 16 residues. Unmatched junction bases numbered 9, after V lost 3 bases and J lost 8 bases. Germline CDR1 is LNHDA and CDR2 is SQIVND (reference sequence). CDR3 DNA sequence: TGTGCCAGTAGTATCGGCAGGGGGCGAACAGATTCACCCCTCCACTTT. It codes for CASSIGRGRTDSPLHF.

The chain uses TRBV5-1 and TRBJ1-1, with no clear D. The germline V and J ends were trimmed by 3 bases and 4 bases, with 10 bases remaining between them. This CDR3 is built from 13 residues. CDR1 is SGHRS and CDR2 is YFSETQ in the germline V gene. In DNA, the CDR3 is TGCGCCAGCAGCTCGACGGGTCGCACTGAAGCTTTCTTT. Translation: CASSSTGRTEAFF.

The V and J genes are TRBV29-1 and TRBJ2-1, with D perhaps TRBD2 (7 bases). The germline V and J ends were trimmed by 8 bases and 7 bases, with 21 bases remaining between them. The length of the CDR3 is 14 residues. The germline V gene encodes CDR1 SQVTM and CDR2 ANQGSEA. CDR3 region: CSPGGSRRENEQFF. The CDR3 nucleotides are TGCAGCCCGGGGGGCTCCCGCCGGGAAAATGAGCAGTTCTTC.

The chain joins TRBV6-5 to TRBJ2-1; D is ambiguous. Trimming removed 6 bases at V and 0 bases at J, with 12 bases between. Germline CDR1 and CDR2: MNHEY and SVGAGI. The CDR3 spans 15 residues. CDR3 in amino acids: CASSPFYSSYNEQFF. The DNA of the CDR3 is TGTGCCAGCAGCCCCTTCTATAGCTCCTACAATGAGCAGTTCTTC.

CDR3 region: CASSPPGTRFSYNEQFF. CDR3 bases: TGTGCCAGCAGCCCTCCCGGGACTAGATTCTCCTACAATGAGCAGTTCTTC. V usage is TRBV7-3 and J usage is TRBJ2-1; 8 bases line up with TRBD2. This CDR3 is 17 amino acids long. Germline values: CDR1 SGHTA, CDR2 FQGTGA. V lost 5 bases to trimming and J lost 0 bases; unmatched junction nucleotides: 9.

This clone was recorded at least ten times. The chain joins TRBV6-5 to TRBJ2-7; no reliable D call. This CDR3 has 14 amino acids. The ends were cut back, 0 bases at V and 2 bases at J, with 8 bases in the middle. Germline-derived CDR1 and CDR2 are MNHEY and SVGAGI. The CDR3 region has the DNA TGTGCCAGCAGTTACTCGACTGGCGCCTACGAGCAGTACTTC. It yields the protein CASSYSTGAYEQYF.

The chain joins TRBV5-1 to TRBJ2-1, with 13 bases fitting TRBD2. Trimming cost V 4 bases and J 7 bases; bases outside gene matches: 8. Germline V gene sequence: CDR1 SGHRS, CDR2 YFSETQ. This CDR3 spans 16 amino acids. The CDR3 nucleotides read TGCGCCAGCAGCGGCGGGACTAGCGGGACGTTGAATGAGCAGTTCTTC. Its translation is CASSGGTSGTLNEQFF.

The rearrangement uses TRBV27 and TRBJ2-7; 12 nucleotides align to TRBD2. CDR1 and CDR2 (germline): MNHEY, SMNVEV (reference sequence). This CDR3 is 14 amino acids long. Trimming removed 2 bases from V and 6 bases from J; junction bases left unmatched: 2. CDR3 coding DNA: TGTGCCAGCAGTTTAACTAGCGGGAGGTCCGAGCAGTACTTC. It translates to CASSLTSGRSEQYF.

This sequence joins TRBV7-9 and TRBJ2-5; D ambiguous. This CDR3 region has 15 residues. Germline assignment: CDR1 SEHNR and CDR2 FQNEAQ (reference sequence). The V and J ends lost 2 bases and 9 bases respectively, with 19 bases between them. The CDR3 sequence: CASSLTPPSAGSQYF. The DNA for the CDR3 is TGTGCCAGCAGCTTAACCCCGCCCTCGGCAGGATCCCAGTACTTC.